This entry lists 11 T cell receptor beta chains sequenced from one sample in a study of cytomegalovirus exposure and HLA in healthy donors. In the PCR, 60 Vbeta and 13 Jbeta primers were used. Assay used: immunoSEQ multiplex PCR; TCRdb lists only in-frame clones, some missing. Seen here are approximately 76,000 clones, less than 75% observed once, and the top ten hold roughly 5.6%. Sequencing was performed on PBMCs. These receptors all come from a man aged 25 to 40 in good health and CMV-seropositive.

The CDR3 DNA follows: TGCGCCAGCAGCCCCTATAGCGGGAGAGGGACCGGGGAGCTGTTTTTT. Translation gives CASSPYSGRGTGELFF. The rearrangement uses TRBV4-3 and TRBJ2-2, with 9 bases lining up with TRBD2. This CDR3 is built from 16 residues. With V trimmed by 4 bases and J by 5 bases, 8 bases remained unmatched. The germline V gene has CDR1 LGHNA and CDR2 YSLEER.

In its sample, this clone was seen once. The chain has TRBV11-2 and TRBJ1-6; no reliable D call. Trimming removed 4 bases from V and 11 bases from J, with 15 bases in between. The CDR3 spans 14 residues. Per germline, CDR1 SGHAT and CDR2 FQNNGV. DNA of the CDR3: TGTGCCAGCAGCTCCGGGCGAGCGGCTCCACCCCTCCACTTT. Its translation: CASSSGRAAPPLHF.

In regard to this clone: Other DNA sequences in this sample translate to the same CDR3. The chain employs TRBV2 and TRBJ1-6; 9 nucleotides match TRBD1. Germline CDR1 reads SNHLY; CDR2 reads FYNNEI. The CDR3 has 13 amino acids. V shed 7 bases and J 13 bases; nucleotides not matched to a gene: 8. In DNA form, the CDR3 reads TGTGCCAGCACCGGGACAGGGAACTCGCCCCTCCACTTT. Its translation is CASTGTGNSPLHF.

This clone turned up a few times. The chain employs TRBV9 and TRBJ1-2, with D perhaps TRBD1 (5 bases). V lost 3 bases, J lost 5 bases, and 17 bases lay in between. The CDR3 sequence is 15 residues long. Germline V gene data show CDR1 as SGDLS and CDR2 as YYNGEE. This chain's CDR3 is CASSAGGGGGYGYTF. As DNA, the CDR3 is TGTGCCAGCAGCGCAGGAGGTGGGGGAGGGTATGGCTACACCTTC.

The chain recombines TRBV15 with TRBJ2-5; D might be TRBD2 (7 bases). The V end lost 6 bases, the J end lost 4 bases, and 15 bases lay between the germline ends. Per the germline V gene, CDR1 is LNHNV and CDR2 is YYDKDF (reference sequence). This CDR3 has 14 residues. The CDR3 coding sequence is TGTGCCACCAGTCTTAGGGGGGGGCGAGAGACCCAGTACTTC. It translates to CATSLRGGRETQYF.

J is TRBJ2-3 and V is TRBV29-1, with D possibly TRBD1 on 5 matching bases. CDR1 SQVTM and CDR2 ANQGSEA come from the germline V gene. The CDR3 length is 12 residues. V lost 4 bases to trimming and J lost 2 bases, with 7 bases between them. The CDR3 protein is CSVGQTTDTQYF. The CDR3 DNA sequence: TGCAGCGTTGGACAGACCACAGATACGCAGTATTTT.

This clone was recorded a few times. CDR3 coding DNA: TGTGCCAGCAGCGTAGAGGCTAGCGGGGAGCAGTACTTC. Translation gives CASSVEASGEQYF. The chain couples TRBV9 to TRBJ2-7, with 8 positions matching TRBD2. The J segment lost 7 bases and the V segment lost 0 bases, leaving 3 bases of the junction unmatched. The germline V gene encodes CDR1 SGDLS and CDR2 YYNGEE. The CDR3 loop spans 13 amino acids.

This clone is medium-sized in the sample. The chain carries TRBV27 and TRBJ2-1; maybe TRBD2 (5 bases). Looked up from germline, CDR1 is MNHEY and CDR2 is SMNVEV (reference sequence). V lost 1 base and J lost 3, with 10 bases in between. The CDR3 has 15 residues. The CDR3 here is CASSLYGNDYNEQFF. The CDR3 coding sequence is TGTGCCAGCAGTTTATACGGGAACGACTACAATGAGCAGTTCTTC.

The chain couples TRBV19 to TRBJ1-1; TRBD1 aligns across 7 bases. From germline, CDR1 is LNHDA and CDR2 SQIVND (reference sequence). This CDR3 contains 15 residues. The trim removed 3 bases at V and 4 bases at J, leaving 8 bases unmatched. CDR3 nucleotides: TGTGCCAGTAGTATTCCCTTGACAGGGACCACTGAAGCTTTCTTT. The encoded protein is CASSIPLTGTTEAFF.

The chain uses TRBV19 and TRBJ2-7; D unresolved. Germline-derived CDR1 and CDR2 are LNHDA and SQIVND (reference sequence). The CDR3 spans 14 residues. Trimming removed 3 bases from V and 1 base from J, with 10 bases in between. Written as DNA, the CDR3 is TGTGCCAGTAGTATTGCCAGGAATTCCTACGAGCAGTACTTC. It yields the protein CASSIARNSYEQYF.

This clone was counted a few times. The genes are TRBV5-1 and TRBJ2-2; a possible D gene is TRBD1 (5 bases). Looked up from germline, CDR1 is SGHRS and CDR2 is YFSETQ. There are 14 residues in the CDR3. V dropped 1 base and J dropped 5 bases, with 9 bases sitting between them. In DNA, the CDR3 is TGCGCCAGCAGCTTGTCAGGGCGAACCGGGGAGCTGTTTTTT. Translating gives CASSLSGRTGELFF.